This T cell receptor beta chain comes out of a study of shared clonotypes between healthy human individuals. The germline V gene encodes CDR1 LNHDA and CDR2 SQIVND (reference sequence). The CDR3 contains 16 residues. The V gene end was trimmed by 3 bases and the J gene end by 6 bases; junction bases not matched to a gene: 7. A deep-level run was used for the assay. TCRdb keeps only in-frame clones here, not all; method: immunoSEQ multiplex PCR. The table lists approximately 510,000 clones, approximately 85% of them singletons. Healthy adults negative for HIV, lacking recent acute infections or vaccinations, served as donors.

The clonotype originates from a woman aged 35 to 49 in good health. Some clones in this sample may be carry-over from other donors' samples. The sequencing sample was made of PBMCs. This chain links TRBV19 with TRBJ1-5; 11 positions match TRBD1. The DNA for the CDR3 is TGTGCCAGTAGTATTTCTCCCGGGACAGGGGGTCAGCCCCAGCATTTT. Translation gives CASSISPGTGGQPQHF.